The 16 T cell receptor beta chains below come from one sample, sequenced in a study of blood T cell repertoires in COVID-19 (dated by TCRdb to 2018 to 2020). The library was generated by the immunoSEQ multiplex PCR assay. TCRdb's version of the immuneACCESS table is confined to in-frame rearrangements and falls short of the full clone set. An unresolved V gene accounts for under half of the shortfall where checked; the remainder is of unknown origin. The sample profile shows roughly 150,000 clones; approximately 80% of them were found once. Clones ranked in the top ten supply 4.5% to 7.5% of the sample. Sequencing used PBMCs or T cells enriched from blood (not recorded which). The source of these receptors is a man aged 35-49 years who had recovered from COVID-19.

This sequence joins TRBV20-1 and TRBJ2-3; 8 nucleotides match TRBD2. The ends lost 6 bases at V and 2 bases at J; junction bases unmatched: 13. This CDR3 comprises 16 residues. Germline CDR1 DFQATT, CDR2 SNEGSKA (reference sequence). The CDR3 reads CSASYPLAGLTDTQYF. The DNA for the CDR3 is TGCAGTGCCAGTTACCCCTTAGCGGGGCTCACAGATACGCAGTATTTT.

The chain uses TRBV11-1 and TRBJ1-1; 11 nucleotides match TRBD1. V lost 5 bases, J lost 11 bases, and 13 bases stayed unmatched. The CDR3 is 15 amino acids. Germline CDR1 is SGHAT and CDR2 is FQDESV (reference sequence). The DNA for the CDR3 is TGTGCCAGCAGCATATACTTCGGACAGGGGGCGATGGCTTTCTTT. It is translated as CASSIYFGQGAMAFF.

The chain carries TRBV13 and TRBJ2-3; 7 bases match TRBD1. This CDR3 contains 13 residues. The germline CDR1 and CDR2 sequences are PRHDT and FYEKMQ (reference sequence). Trimming cost V 4 bases and J 5 bases; bases outside gene matches: 3. In DNA form, the CDR3 reads TGTGCCAGCAGCTATCAGGGGGTAGATACGCAGTATTTT. Its protein product is CASSYQGVDTQYF. Complete variable domain (other parts from reference TRBV13 and TRBJ2-3): AAGVIQSPRHLIKEKRETATLKCYPIPRHDTVYWYQQGPGQDPQFLISFYEKMQSDKGSIPDRFSAQQFSDYHSELNMSSLELGDSALYFCASSYQGVDTQYFGPGTRLTVL.

The chain couples TRBV20-1 to TRBJ2-3; D might be TRBD1 (6 bases). The V gene lost 3 bases and the J gene lost 2 bases, with 15 bases spanning the gap. The CDR3 loop spans 15 amino acids. In germline, CDR1 is DFQATT, CDR2 SNEGSKA (reference sequence). The CDR3: CSASWAGALTDTQYF. The CDR3 region has the DNA TGCAGTGCTAGTTGGGCAGGGGCGCTCACAGATACGCAGTATTTT.

This chain links TRBV28 with TRBJ1-2, with TRBD1 matching over 7 bases. The J segment lost 7 bases and the V segment lost 2 bases, leaving 7 bases of the junction unmatched. Germline-derived CDR1 and CDR2 are MDHEN and SYDVKM. This CDR3 spans 14 amino acids. The CDR3 region is CASSLTQGFSGYTF. The DNA of the CDR3 is TGTGCCAGCAGTTTAACACAGGGGTTTTCTGGCTACACCTTC.

This chain joins TRBV6-5 and TRBJ1-5; 7 bases are a match to TRBD1. Germline CDR1 and CDR2: MNHEY and SVGAGI. The V and J ends lost 0 bases and 0 bases, in that order; junction bases with no gene match: 2. This CDR3 is 16 amino acids long. This CDR3 reads CASSYSTGASNQPQHF. In nucleotides, the CDR3 is TGTGCCAGCAGTTACTCTACAGGGGCTAGCAATCAGCCCCAGCATTTT.

This clone appeared a single time. The chain has TRBV27 and TRBJ1-1; the match to TRBD1 covers 11 bases. The V and J ends lost 4 bases and 10 bases, in that order; junction bases with no gene match: 8. The germline gives CDR1 MNHEY, CDR2 SMNVEV (reference sequence). This CDR3 has 14 amino acids. CDR3 protein: CASSSTRTGGAAFF. The CDR3 nucleotides read TGTGCCAGCAGTTCCACTAGGACAGGGGGCGCAGCTTTCTTT.

The chain combines TRBV10-3 with TRBJ2-5; a possible D gene is TRBD1 (6 bases). V lost 4 bases and J lost 4, with 19 bases in between. Germline V gene sequence: CDR1 ENHRY, CDR2 SYGVKD. The CDR3 runs to 16 residues. The CDR3: CAISGGRGGIVETQYF. The CDR3 DNA follows: TGTGCCATCAGTGGGGGAAGAGGGGGTATAGTAGAGACCCAGTACTTC.

V and J are TRBV30 and TRBJ1-4; maybe TRBD1 (5 bases). The CDR3 length is 15 residues. The V gene's germline CDR1 is GTSNPN and CDR2 SVGIG (reference sequence). V lost 3 bases to trimming and J lost 6 bases, with 17 bases between them. CDR3 sequence: CAWSTPGGLDEKLFF. CDR3 in DNA: TGTGCCTGGAGCACCCCCGGGGGGTTGGATGAAAAACTGTTTTTT.

This clone was observed a single time. V gene TRBV6-5 combines with J gene TRBJ2-2; 7 bases are a match to TRBD1. The length of the CDR3 is 15 residues. The ends lost 6 bases at V and 4 bases at J; junction bases unmatched: 8. From germline, CDR1 is MNHEY and CDR2 SVGAGI. CDR3: CASRNGQAGTGELFF. In DNA form, the CDR3 reads TGTGCCAGCAGGAATGGACAGGCGGGCACCGGGGAGCTGTTTTTT.

This clone was seen just once. The chain links TRBV9 to TRBJ1-2; no clear D. The ends were cut back, 4 bases at V and 6 bases at J, with 22 bases in the middle. The CDR3 totals 16 residues. The germline gives CDR1 SGDLS, CDR2 YYNGEE. CDR3 region: CASSPAETVLEDGYTF. In DNA form, the CDR3 reads TGTGCCAGCAGCCCGGCAGAGACCGTCCTTGAGGATGGCTACACCTTC.

The chain links TRBV7-9 to TRBJ1-1; 7 bases agree with TRBD1. V was clipped by 6 bases and J by 4 bases; unmatched bases: 5. This CDR3 has 13 amino acids. Germline V gene data show CDR1 as SEHNR and CDR2 as FQNEAQ (reference sequence). CDR3 sequence: CASSRQGGTEAFF. DNA of the CDR3: TGTGCCAGCAGTCGACAGGGAGGCACTGAAGCTTTCTTT. Combining the CDR3 with reference TRBV7-9 and TRBJ1-1 gives the whole variable domain DTGVSQNPRHKITKRGQNVTFRCDPISEHNRLYWYRQTLGQGPEFLTYFQNEAQLEKSRLLSDRFSAERPKGSFSTLEIQRTEQGDSAMYLCASSRQGGTEAFFGQGTRLTVV.

The chain combines TRBV5-1 with TRBJ1-4; 10 nucleotides agree with TRBD1. CDR1 SGHRS and CDR2 YFSETQ come from the germline V gene. The CDR3 extends over 15 amino acids. V shed 0 bases, J shed 8 bases, and the junction held 4 bases outside the gene matches. The CDR3, as DNA: TGCGCCAGCAGCTTGGCCGGACAGGGGGGAGAAAAACTGTTTTTT. Translated, it gives CASSLAGQGGEKLFF.

The CDR3 DNA follows: TGTGCCAGCAGTGATAGTGGGGCCGGCTATGGCTACACCTTC. Translating it yields CASSDSGAGYGYTF. The rearrangement uses TRBV2 and TRBJ1-2; D might be TRBD1 (5 bases). V was trimmed by 3 bases and J by 4 bases, leaving 12 bases between them. Germline V gene sequence: CDR1 SNHLY, CDR2 FYNNEI. The CDR3 totals 14 residues.

The rearrangement uses TRBV29-1 and TRBJ1-2; 8 bases fit TRBD1. V shed 5 bases, J shed 8 bases, and the junction held 10 bases outside the gene matches. The CDR3 contains 13 residues. Germline CDR1 SQVTM, CDR2 ANQGSEA. The CDR3 region is CSVLGQGGRGYTF. The CDR3 DNA reads TGCAGCGTTCTCGGACAGGGAGGGCGAGGCTACACCTTC.

V gene TRBV11-2 combines with J gene TRBJ1-3, with 9 bases that match TRBD1. J was trimmed by 3 bases and V by 5 bases; bases with no gene match: 5. This CDR3 has 15 amino acids. CDR1 is SGHAT, CDR2 FQNNGV, per germline. Here the CDR3 DNA reads TGTGCCAGCAGCCGGGACAGGGCGAATGGAAACACCATATATTTT. Protein sequence: CASSRDRANGNTIYF.